This T cell receptor beta chain originates from a study of CD8 T cells in Susac syndrome. Random-hexamer reverse transcription was applied to roughly 0.5 to 1 ug RNA. Amplification of TCR beta CDR3 by immunoSEQ multiplex PCR spanned 54 Vbeta and 13 Jbeta. TCRdb called the immunoSEQ multiplex PCR reads again in MiXCR, with one record for every CDR3 protein. The sample yields approximately 120,000 distinct CDR3 sequences, roughly 97% seen once. Study-level findings and limits: As the study acknowledged, the number of individuals who were part of its TCR sequencing and HLA analysis was relatively small.

The CDR3 contains 13 residues. Losses at the gene ends were 8 bases for V and 4 bases for J; bases not matched to a gene: 3. The germline gives CDR1 LNHNV, CDR2 YYDKDF (reference sequence). To note about this clonotype: Its matching antigen is unknown.

The origin of this receptor is a human donor in good health. The chain couples TRBV15 to TRBJ2-4; TRBD2 matches 9 bases. Sequencing was done on a sample of CD4+ T cells from PBMCs. The CDR3 nucleotides are TGTGCCACCGGCGGGGGGGAGAAAAACATTCAGTACTTC. This translates into CATGGGEKNIQYF.